Sequencing of this TCR beta chain was carried out in a study of shared clonotypes between healthy human individuals. Sequenced by immunoSEQ multiplex PCR; TCRdb stores in-frame clones only, minus some. This sample carries 1.5 million to 2.5 million clones, over 85% of them seen once, and the ten largest clones take less than 1.5%. Germline loops: CDR1 MNHEY, CDR2 SVGAGI. Deletions cut 5 bases from V and 1 base from J, with 5 bases between. The CDR3 runs to 12 residues. Naive CD8 cells lacked CD45RO and underwent positive selection for CCR7, leaving out terminally differentiated effector memory CD45RA+ cells.

The sequenced sample consisted of naive CD8+ T cells sorted from blood. The receptor was derived from a young man in good health. The rearrangement links TRBV6-5 to TRBJ1-1; the D is unclear. CDR3 sequence (DNA): TGTGCCAGCAGTGAAACGAACACTGAAGCTTTCTTT. Translated, it gives CASSETNTEAFF.